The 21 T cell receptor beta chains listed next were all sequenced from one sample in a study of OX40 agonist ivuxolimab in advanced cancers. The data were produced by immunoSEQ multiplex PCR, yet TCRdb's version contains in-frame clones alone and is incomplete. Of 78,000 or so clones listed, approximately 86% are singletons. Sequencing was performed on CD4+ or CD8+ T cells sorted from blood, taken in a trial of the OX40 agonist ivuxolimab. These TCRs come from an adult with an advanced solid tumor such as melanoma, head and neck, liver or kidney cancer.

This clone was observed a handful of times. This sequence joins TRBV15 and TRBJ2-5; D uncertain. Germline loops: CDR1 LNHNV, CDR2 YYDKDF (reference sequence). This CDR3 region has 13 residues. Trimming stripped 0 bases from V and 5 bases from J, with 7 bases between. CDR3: CATSRDMGETQYF. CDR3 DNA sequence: TGTGCCACCAGCAGAGATATGGGGGAGACCCAGTACTTC. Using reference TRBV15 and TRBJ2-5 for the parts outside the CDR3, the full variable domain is DAMVIQNPRYQVTQFGKPVTLSCSQTLNHNVMYWYQQKSSQAPKLLFHYYDKDFNNEADTPDNFQSRRPNTSFCFLDIRSPGLGDTAMYLCATSRDMGETQYFGPGTRLLVL.

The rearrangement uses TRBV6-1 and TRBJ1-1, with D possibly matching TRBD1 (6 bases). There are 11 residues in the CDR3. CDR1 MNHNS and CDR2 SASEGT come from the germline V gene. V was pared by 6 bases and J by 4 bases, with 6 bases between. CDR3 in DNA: TGTGCCAGCAGGGGGGCCACTGAAGCTTTCTTT. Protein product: CASRGATEAFF.

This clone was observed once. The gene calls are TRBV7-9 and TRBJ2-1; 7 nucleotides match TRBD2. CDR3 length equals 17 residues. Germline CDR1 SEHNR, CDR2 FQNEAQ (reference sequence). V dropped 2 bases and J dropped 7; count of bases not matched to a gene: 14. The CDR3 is CASSLMIGTSAGNEQFF. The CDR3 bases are TGTGCCAGCAGCTTAATGATCGGTACTAGCGCTGGAAATGAGCAGTTCTTC.

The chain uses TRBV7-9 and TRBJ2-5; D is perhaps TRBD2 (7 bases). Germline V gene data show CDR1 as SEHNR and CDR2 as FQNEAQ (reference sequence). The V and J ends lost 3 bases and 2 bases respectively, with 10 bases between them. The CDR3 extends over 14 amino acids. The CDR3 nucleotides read TGTGCCAGCAGCTTGGGGGGGCGGCAAGAGACCCAGTACTTC. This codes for CASSLGGRQETQYF.

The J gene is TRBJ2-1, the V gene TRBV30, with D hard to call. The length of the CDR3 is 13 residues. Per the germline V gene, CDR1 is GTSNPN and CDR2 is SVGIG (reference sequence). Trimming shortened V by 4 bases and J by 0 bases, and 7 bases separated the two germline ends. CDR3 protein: CAWTSSSYNEQFF. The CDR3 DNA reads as TGTGCCTGGACGTCGAGCTCCTACAATGAGCAGTTCTTC.

For the CDR3, the DNA is TGTGCCAGCAGCGTAGATAGTCCCCTCGGGGAGACCCAGTACTTC. This translates into CASSVDSPLGETQYF. The V gene is TRBV9, the J gene TRBJ2-5, with unresolved D. CDR3 size: 15 residues. V shed 0 bases and J shed 5 bases, with 14 bases lying between them. CDR1 and CDR2 (germline): SGDLS, YYNGEE.

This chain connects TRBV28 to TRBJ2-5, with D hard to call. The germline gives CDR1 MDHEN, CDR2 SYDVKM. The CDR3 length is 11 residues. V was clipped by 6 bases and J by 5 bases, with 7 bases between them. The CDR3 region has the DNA TGTGCCAGCAGCACTGAGGAGACCCAGTACTTC. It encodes CASSTEETQYF.

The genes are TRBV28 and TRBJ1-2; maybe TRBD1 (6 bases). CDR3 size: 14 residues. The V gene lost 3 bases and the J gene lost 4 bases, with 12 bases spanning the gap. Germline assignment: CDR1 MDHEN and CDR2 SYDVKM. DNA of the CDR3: TGTGCCAGCAGTTTGGCCGGGACATCCTATGGCTACACCTTC. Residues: CASSLAGTSYGYTF.

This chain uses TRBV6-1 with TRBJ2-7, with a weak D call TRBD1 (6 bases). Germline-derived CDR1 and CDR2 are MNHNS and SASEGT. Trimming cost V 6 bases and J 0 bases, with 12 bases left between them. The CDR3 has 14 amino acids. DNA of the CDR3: TGTGCCAGCAGCCGAGAACAGGGCTCCTACGAGCAGTACTTC. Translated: CASSREQGSYEQYF.

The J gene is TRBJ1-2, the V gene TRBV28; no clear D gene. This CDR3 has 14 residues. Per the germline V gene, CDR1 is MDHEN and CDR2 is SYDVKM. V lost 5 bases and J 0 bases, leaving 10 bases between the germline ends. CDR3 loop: CASSPAGANYGYTF. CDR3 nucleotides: TGTGCCAGCAGTCCCGCCGGGGCTAACTATGGCTACACCTTC.

Here the CDR3 DNA reads TGTGCCAGCAGCCCCCTCCGGGACAGCAATCAGCCCCAGCATTTT. It yields the protein CASSPLRDSNQPQHF. This chain uses TRBV7-9 with TRBJ1-5; D is possibly TRBD1 (5 bases). The germline V and J ends were trimmed by 5 bases and 1 base, with 12 bases remaining between them. The CDR3 is made up of 15 amino acids. The germline CDR1 and CDR2 sequences are SEHNR and FQNEAQ (reference sequence).

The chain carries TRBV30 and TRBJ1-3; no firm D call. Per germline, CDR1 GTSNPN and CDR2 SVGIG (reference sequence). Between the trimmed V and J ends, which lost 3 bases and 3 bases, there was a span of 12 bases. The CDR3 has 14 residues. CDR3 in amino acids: CAWRGSGFGNTIYF. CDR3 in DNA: TGTGCCTGGAGAGGGAGTGGGTTTGGAAACACCATATATTTT.

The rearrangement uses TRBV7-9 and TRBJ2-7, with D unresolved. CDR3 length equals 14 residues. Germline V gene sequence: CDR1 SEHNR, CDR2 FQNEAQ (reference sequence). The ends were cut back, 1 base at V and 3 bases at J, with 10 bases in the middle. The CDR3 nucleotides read TGTGCCAGCAGCTTAGGTGCCCGCAACTACGAGCAGTACTTC. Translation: CASSLGARNYEQYF.

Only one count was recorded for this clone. The CDR3, as DNA: TGTGCCAGCAGCGGGGGGGATGGAGCTAACTATGGCTACACCTTC. Protein sequence: CASSGGDGANYGYTF. The V call is TRBV6-1, the J call TRBJ1-2; D perhaps matches TRBD1 (5 bases). Germline V gene sequence: CDR1 MNHNS, CDR2 SASEGT. Between the trimmed V and J ends, which lost 6 bases and 0 bases, there was a span of 14 bases. CDR3 length: 15 residues.

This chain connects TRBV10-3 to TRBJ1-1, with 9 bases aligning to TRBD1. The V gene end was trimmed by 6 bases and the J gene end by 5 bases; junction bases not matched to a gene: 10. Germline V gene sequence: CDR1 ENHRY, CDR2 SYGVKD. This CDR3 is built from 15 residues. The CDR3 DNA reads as TGTGCCATCAGCGATAAGGACAGGGGAAGGACTGAAGCTTTCTTT. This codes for CAISDKDRGRTEAFF.

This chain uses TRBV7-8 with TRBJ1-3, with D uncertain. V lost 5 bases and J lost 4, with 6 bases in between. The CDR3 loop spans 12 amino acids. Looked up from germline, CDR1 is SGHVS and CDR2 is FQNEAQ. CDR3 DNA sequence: TGTGCCAGCAGCCTATCGGGAAACACCATATATTTT. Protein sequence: CASSLSGNTIYF.

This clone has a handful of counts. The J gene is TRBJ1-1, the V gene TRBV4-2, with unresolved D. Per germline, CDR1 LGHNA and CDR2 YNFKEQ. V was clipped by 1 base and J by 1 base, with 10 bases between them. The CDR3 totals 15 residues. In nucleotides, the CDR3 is TGTGCCAGCAGCCAAGCATATCGGCAGAACACTGAAGCTTTCTTT. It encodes CASSQAYRQNTEAFF.

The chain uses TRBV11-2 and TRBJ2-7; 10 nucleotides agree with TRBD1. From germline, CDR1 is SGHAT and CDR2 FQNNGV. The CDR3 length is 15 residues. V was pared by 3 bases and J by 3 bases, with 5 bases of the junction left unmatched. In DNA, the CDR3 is TGTGCCAGCAGCTTTAGCCGGACAGGGGGCTACGAGCAGTACTTC. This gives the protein CASSFSRTGGYEQYF.

The CDR3 spells CASSPFQVNTEAFF. The CDR3 coding sequence is TGTGCCAGCAGTCCATTCCAGGTAAACACTGAAGCTTTCTTT. The chain combines TRBV7-9 with TRBJ1-1; D unclear. The CDR3 loop spans 14 amino acids. CDR1 is SEHNR, CDR2 FQNEAQ, per germline (reference sequence). V lost 6 bases, J lost 2 bases, and 13 bases lay in between.

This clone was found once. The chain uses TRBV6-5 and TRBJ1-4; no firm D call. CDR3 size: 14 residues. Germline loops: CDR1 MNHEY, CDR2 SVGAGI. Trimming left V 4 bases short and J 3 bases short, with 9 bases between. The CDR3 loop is CASSWSGANEKLFF. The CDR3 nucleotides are TGTGCCAGCAGTTGGAGTGGTGCTAATGAAAAACTGTTTTTT.

The CDR3 is CASSDRAKQYF. DNA for the CDR3: TGTGCCAGCAGCGACCGGGCCAAACAGTATTTT. V is TRBV6-1 and J is TRBJ2-3; D is ambiguous. Trimming took 6 bases from V and 12 from J, leaving 13 bases between them. Looked up from germline, CDR1 is MNHNS and CDR2 is SASEGT. The CDR3 is 11 residues long.